This T cell receptor beta chain was obtained from a study of shared clonotypes between healthy human individuals. General observations from the study: Measured sharing among donors was expected to vary with sequencing depth.

A word on this clone: Its cognate antigen is unknown.

The sorted-subset replicate PCRs were given around 200 ng DNA, which is tens of thousands of T cell genomes. Sequencing was performed with immunoSEQ multiplex PCR; in TCRdb, only in-frame clones are kept and a portion is missing. The table lists fewer than 1.6 million clones, 98% of them singletons. This CDR3 spans 17 amino acids. Trimming cost V 6 bases and J 3 bases; bases outside gene matches: 10. Germline CDR1 is MRHNA and CDR2 is SNTAGT. V is TRBV6-4 and J is TRBJ2-2; 10 positions agree with TRBD1. The source of this sequence is a man aged 25-45 years in good health. The material sequenced was naive CD4+ T cells sorted from blood. As for subset: CD45RA+ positively selected. CDR3 DNA sequence: TGTGCCAGCAGCCCCAATTCCGGGACAGGGGACACCGGGGAGCTGTTTTTT. It yields the protein CASSPNSGTGDTGELFF.